These 5 T cell receptor beta chains came from one sample sequenced in a study of cytomegalovirus exposure and HLA in healthy donors. The PCR ran on 60 Vbeta and 13 Jbeta primers. Method: immunoSEQ multiplex PCR; TCRdb's copy keeps in-frame clones and lacks some. This sample has 150,000 to 160,000 clones, with 65% to 80% found just once. The sample consisted of PBMCs. These receptors all stem from a young man in good health and CMV-seronegative.

The chain couples TRBV4-2 to TRBJ2-1; 8 positions match TRBD2. V lost 0 bases to trimming and J lost 8 bases; unmatched junction nucleotides: 0. Looked up from germline, CDR1 is LGHNA and CDR2 is YNFKEQ. CDR3 length equals 13 residues. The CDR3 coding sequence is TGTGCCAGCAGCCAAGACGGGGGGGATGAGCAGTTCTTC. Its translation is CASSQDGGDEQFF.

The chain links TRBV6-5 to TRBJ2-1, with a weak D call TRBD2 (7 bases). The CDR3 runs to 15 residues. Germline CDR1 reads MNHEY; CDR2 reads SVGAGI. V was clipped by 4 bases and J by 8 bases, with 18 bases between them. The CDR3, as DNA: TGTGCCAGCAGTTCTGAACCCAGGGAGGGGGATGAGCAGTTCTTC. Its translation: CASSSEPREGDEQFF.

This chain joins TRBV5-6 and TRBJ1-1; D ambiguous. Trimming pared 0 bases from V and 3 bases from J, leaving 15 bases between. CDR1 and CDR2 from the germline V gene are SGHDT and YYEEEE. CDR3 length: 16 residues. The CDR3 sequence is CASSLASREWDTEAFF. The CDR3 nucleotides read TGTGCCAGCAGCTTGGCTAGCCGGGAGTGGGACACTGAAGCTTTCTTT. Full variable domain (rest looked up from reference TRBV5-6 and TRBJ1-1): DAGVTQSPTHLIKTRGQQVTLRCSPKSGHDTVSWYQQALGQGPQFIFQYYEEEERQRGNFPDRFSGHQFPNYSSELNVNALLLGDSALYLCASSLASREWDTEAFFGQGTRLTVV.

The gene calls are TRBV12-5 and TRBJ2-3; D is undetermined. Trimming shortened V by 2 bases and J by 4 bases, and 7 bases separated the two germline ends. CDR3 length: 13 residues. CDR1 and CDR2 (germline): LGHNT, FRNRAP. CDR3 sequence: CASGLTEADTQYF. The CDR3 bases are TGTGCTAGTGGTTTGACCGAGGCAGATACGCAGTATTTT.

V is TRBV4-1 and J is TRBJ1-6; D is possibly TRBD1 (6 bases). CDR3 length: 15 amino acids. CDR1 MGHRA and CDR2 YSYEKL come from the germline V gene. V was shortened by 4 bases and J by 11 bases, with 18 bases between the two germline ends. In DNA, the CDR3 is TGCGCCAGCAGCCTTCTACAGGGAGACAGTGCACCCCTCCACTTT. Encoded protein: CASSLLQGDSAPLHF.